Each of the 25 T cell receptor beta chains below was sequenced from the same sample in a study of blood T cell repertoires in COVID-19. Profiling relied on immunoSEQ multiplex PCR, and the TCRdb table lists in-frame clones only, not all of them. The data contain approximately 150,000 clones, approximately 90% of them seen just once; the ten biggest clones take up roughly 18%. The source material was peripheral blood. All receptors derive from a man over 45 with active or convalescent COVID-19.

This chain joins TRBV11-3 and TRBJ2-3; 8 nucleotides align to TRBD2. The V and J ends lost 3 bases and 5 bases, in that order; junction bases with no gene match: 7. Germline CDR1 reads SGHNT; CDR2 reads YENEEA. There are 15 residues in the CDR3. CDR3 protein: CASSLNAGLGDTQYF. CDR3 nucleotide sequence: TGTGCCAGCAGCTTGAATGCGGGACTAGGAGATACGCAGTATTTT.

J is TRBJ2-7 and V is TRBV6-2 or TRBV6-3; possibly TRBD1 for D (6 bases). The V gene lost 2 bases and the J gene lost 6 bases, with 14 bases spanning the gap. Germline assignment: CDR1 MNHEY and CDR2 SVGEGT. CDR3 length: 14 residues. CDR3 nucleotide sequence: TGTGCCAGCAGTTACCACCTCACAGGGTCCGAGCAGTACTTC. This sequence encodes CASSYHLTGSEQYF.

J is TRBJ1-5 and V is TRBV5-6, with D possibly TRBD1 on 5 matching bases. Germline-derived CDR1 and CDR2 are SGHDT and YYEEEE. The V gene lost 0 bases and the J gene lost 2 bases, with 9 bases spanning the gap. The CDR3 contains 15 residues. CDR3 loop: CASSLVGAGNQPQHF. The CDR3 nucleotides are TGTGCCAGCAGCTTGGTAGGGGCCGGCAATCAGCCCCAGCATTTT. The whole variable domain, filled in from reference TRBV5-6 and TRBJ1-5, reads DAGVTQSPTHLIKTRGQQVTLRCSPKSGHDTVSWYQQALGQGPQFIFQYYEEEERQRGNFPDRFSGHQFPNYSSELNVNALLLGDSALYLCASSLVGAGNQPQHFGDGTRLSIL.

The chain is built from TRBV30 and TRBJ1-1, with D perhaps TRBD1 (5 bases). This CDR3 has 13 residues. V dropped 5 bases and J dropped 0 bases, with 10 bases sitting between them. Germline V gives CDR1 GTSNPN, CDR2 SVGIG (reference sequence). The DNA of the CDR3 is TGTGCCTGGGGACAACGAATGAACACTGAAGCTTTCTTT. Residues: CAWGQRMNTEAFF.

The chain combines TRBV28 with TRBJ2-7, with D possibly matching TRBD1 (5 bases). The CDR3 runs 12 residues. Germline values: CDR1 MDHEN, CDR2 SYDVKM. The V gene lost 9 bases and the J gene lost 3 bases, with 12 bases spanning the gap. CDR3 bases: TGTGCCAGTTGTACAGGAGTCTACGAGCAGTACTTC. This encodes CASCTGVYEQYF. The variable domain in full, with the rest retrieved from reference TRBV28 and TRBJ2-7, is DVKVTQSSRYLVKRTGEKVFLECVQDMDHENMFWYRQDPGLGLRLIYFSYDVKMKEKGDIPEGYSVSREKKERFSLILESASTNQTSMYLCASCTGVYEQYFGPGTRLTVT.

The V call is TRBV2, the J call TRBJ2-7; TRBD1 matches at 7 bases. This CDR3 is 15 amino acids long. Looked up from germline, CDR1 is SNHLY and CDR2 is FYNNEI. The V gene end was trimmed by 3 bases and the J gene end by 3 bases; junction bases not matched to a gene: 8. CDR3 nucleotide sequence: TGTGCCAGCAGTGAGGACGGACAGGCGCTCTACGAGCAGTACTTC. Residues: CASSEDGQALYEQYF.

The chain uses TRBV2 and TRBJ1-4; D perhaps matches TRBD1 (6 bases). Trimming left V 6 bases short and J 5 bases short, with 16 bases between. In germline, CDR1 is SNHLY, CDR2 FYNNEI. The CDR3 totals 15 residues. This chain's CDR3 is CASSRSAGVNEKLFF. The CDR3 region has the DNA TGTGCCAGCAGCCGAAGTGCAGGGGTGAATGAAAAACTGTTTTTT.

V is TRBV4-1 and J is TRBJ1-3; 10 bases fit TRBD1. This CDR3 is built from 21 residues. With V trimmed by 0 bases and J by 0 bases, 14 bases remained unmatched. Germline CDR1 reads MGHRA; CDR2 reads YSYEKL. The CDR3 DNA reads TGCGCCAGCAGCCAAGATCTTAATGGACAGGGGGGAAGGGGCTCTGGAAACACCATATATTTT. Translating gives CASSQDLNGQGGRGSGNTIYF.

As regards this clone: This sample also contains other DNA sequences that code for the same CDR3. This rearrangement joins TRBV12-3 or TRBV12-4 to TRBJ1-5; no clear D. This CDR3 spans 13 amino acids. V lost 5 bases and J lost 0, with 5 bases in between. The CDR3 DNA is TGTGCCAGCAGTCAGAATAGCAATCAGCCCCAGCATTTT. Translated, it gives CASSQNSNQPQHF.

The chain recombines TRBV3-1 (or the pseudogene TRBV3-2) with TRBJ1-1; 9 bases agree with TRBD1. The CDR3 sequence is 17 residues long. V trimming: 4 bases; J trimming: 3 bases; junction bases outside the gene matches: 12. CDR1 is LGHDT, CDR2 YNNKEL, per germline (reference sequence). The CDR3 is CASSRGTGTVGDTEAFF. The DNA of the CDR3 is TGTGCCAGCAGCCGAGGGACAGGGACAGTAGGAGACACTGAAGCTTTCTTT.

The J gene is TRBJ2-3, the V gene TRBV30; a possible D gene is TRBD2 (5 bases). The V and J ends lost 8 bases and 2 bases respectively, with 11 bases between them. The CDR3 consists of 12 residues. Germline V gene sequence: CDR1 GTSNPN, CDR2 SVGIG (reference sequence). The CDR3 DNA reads TGTGCCATCATCCGGGACACAGATACGCAGTATTTT. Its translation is CAIIRDTDTQYF.

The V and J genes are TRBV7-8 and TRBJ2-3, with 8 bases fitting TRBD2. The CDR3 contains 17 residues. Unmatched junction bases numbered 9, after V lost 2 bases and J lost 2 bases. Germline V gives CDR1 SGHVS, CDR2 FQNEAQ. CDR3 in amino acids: CASSLFAGREVTDTQYF. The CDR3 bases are TGTGCCAGCAGCTTATTTGCAGGGCGGGAGGTCACAGATACGCAGTATTTT.

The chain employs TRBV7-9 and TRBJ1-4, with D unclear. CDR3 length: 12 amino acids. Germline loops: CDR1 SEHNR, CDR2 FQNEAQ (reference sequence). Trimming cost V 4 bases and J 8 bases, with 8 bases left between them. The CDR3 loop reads CASSSPEEKLFF. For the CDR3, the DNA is TGTGCCAGCAGCTCCCCGGAGGAAAAACTGTTTTTT.

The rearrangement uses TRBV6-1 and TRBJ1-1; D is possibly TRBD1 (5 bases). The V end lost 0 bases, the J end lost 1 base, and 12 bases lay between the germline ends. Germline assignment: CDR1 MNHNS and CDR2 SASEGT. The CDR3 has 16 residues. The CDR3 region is CASSEAFGTTNTEAFF. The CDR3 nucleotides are TGTGCCAGCAGTGAAGCGTTCGGGACTACGAACACTGAAGCTTTCTTT.

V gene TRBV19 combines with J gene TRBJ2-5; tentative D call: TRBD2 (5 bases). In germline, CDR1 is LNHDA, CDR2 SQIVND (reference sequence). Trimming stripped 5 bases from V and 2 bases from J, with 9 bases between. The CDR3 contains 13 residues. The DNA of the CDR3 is TGTGCCAGTAGTTCAACTAGACAAGAGACCCAGTACTTC. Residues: CASSSTRQETQYF.

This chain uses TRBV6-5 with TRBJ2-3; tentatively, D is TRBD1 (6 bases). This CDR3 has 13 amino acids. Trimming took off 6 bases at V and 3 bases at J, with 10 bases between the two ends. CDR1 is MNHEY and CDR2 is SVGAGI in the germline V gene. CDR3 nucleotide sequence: TGTGCCAGCAGGGACAGAATAACAGATACGCAGTATTTT. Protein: CASRDRITDTQYF.

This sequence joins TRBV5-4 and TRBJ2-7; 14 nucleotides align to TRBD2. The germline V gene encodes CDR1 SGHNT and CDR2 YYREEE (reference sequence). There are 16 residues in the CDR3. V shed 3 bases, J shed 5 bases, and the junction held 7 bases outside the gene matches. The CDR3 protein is CASSSGLAGVSHEQYF. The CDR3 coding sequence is TGTGCCAGCAGCTCGGGACTAGCGGGAGTATCCCACGAGCAGTACTTC.

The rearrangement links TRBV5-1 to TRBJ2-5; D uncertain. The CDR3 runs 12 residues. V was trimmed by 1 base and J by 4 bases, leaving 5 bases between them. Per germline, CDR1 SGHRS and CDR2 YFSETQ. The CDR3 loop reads CASSLMRETQYF. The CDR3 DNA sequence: TGCGCCAGCAGCTTGATGCGAGAGACCCAGTACTTC.

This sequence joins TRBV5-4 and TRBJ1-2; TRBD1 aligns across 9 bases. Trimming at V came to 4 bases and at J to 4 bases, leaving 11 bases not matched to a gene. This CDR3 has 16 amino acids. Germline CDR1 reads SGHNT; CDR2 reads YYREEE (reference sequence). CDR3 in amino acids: CASSTGTGRSPYGYTF. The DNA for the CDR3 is TGTGCCAGCAGCACCGGGACAGGGAGGTCCCCCTATGGCTACACCTTC.

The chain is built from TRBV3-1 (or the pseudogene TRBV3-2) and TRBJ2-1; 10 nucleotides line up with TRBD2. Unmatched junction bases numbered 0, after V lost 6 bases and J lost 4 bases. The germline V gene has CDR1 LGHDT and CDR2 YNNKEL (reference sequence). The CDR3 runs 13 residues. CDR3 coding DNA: TGTGCCAGCAGGACTAGCGGGTACAATGAGCAGTTCTTC. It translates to CASRTSGYNEQFF.

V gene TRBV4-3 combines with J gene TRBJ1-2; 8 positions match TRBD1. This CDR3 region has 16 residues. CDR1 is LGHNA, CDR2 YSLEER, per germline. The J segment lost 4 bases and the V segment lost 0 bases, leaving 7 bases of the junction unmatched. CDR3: CASSQDRQGIRYGYTF. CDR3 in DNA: TGCGCCAGCAGCCAAGACCGACAGGGGATACGCTATGGCTACACCTTC.

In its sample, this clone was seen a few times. CDR3 nucleotides: TGTGCCAGCAGCCCGACCGGGACAGGTGGCGAAAAACTGTTTTTT. Protein: CASSPTGTGGEKLFF. J is TRBJ1-4 and V is TRBV7-9; 8 bases agree with TRBD1. The germline gives CDR1 SEHNR, CDR2 FQNEAQ (reference sequence). With 5 bases clipped from V and 8 bases from J, the junction kept 10 bases outside the gene matches. This CDR3 is built from 15 residues.

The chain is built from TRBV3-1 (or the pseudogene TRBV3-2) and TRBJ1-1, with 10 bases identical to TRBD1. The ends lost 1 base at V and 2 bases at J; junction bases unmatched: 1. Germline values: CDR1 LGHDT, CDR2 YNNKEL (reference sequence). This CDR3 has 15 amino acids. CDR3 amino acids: CASSQGQGANTEAFF. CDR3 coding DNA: TGTGCCAGCAGCCAAGGACAGGGGGCTAACACTGAAGCTTTCTTT.

The CDR3 DNA follows: TGTGCCAGCAGCCAAACGGGACAGGGGGGCAACGAGCAGTACTTC. It yields the protein CASSQTGQGGNEQYF. This rearrangement joins TRBV7-6 to TRBJ2-7, with 11 bases lining up with TRBD1. CDR1 SGHVS and CDR2 FNYEAQ come from the germline V gene. This CDR3 contains 15 residues. Trimming took 5 bases from V and 5 from J; bases not matched to a gene: 8.

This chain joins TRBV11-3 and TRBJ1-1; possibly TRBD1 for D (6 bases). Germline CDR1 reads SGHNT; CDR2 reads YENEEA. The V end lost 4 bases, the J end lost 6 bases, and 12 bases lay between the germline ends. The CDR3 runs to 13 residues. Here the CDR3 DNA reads TGTGCCAGCAGCTCCCAACAGGGAGCTGAAGCTTTCTTT. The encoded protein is CASSSQQGAEAFF.